This record covers a single T cell receptor beta chain. The data originate from a study of blood T cell repertoires in COVID-19. Study details: Samples of COVID-19 (acute and convalescent) were obtained from the United States, Italy and Spain. The analysed material was cDNA or gDNA that came from T cells, B-cell-depleted T cells, or PBMCs.

The CDR3 extends over 14 amino acids. The germline V gene encodes CDR1 SGHTA and CDR2 FQGNSA. The ends were cut back, 4 bases at V and 1 base at J, with 11 bases in the middle. Methods used by the authors: Counts of nucleated cells, estimated from reference gene primer amplification, were obtained. The method was immunoSEQ multiplex PCR; TCRdb's version includes in-frame clones alone and lacks a portion of them. V and J calls and clone size are copied from that table; D and trimming were computed from the DNA. Among 250,000 or so clones listed, 87% were seen once. The sequence was collected from a middle-aged woman who had recovered from COVID-19. This chain joins TRBV7-2 and TRBJ2-7; weak D call: TRBD2 (5 bases). The sample was peripheral blood. The CDR3 coding sequence is TGTGCCAGCAGCTCCGAGGGTGGGTCCTACGAGCAGTACTTC. Residues: CASSSEGGSYEQYF.